What follows is one TCR beta chain and its context. This CDR3 comprises 16 residues. CDR1 and CDR2 (germline): LNHDA, SQIVND (reference sequence). Germline trimming cut 8 bases from V and 3 bases from J; bases unmatched to any gene: 13. Methods used by the authors: Nucleated cell counts were estimated from reference gene primer amplification. Sequenced by immunoSEQ multiplex PCR; TCRdb stores in-frame clones only, minus some. V, J and clone size were drawn from that table, and D and trimming were deduced from the DNA. The sample lists 150,000 to 180,000 clones, approximately 80% occurring once. The data originate from a study of blood T cell repertoires in COVID-19. Overall study context: Donors in the United States, Italy and Spain gave samples during acute or convalescent COVID-19.

The origin of this receptor is a man between 60 and 75 years old with acute or convalescent COVID-19. The V call is TRBV19, the J call TRBJ1-2, with 9 bases identical to TRBD1. Material for sequencing was peripheral blood. As DNA, the CDR3 is TGTGCCAGTGAGGTGGGACAGGGACGATTAGACTATGGCTACACCTTC. Its translation is CASEVGQGRLDYGYTF.